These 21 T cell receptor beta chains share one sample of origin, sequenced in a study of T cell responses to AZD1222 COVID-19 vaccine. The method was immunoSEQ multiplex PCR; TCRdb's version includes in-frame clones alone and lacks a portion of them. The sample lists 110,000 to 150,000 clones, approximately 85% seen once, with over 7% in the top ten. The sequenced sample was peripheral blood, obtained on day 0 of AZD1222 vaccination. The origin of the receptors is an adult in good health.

In DNA, the CDR3 is TGTGCCAGCAGTCCCGGGCAGGGGGCGTACAATGAGCAGTTCTTC. Amino acids: CASSPGQGAYNEQFF. The chain carries TRBV28 and TRBJ2-1; TRBD1 agrees at 8 bases. Unmatched junction bases numbered 7, after V lost 5 bases and J lost 4 bases. The CDR3 is 15 residues long. Germline V gene sequence: CDR1 MDHEN, CDR2 SYDVKM.

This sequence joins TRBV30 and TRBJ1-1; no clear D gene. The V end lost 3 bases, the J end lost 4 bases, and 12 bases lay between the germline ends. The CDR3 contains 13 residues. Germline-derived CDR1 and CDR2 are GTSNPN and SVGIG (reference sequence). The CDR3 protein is CAWRVNRATEAFF. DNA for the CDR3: TGTGCCTGGAGGGTCAACCGGGCCACTGAAGCTTTCTTT.

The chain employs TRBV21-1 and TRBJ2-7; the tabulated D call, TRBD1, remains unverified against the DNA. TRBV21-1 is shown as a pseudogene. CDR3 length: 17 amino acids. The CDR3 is CASSKYSRRGPTCEQYF. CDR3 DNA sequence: TGTGCCAGCAGCAAATACAGCCGCAGGGGGCCGACCTGCGAGCAGTACTTC.

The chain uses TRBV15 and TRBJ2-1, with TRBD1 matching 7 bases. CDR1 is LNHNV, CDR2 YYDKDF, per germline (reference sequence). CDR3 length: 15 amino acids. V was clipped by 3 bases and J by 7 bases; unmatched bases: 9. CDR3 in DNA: TGTGCCACCAGCAGGTCCAACAGGGGTCGAAATGAGCAGTTCTTC. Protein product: CATSRSNRGRNEQFF.

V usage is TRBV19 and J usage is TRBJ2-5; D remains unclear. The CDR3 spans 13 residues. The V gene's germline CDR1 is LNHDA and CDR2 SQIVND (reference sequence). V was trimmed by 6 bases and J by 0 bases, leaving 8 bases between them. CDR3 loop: CASRVRDQETQYF. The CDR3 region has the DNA TGTGCCAGTAGAGTACGGGACCAAGAGACCCAGTACTTC. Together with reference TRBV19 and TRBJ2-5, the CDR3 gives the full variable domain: DGGITQSPKYLFRKEGQNVTLSCEQNLNHDAMYWYRQDPGQGLRLIYYSQIVNDFQKGDIAEGYSVSREKKESFPLTVTSAQKNPTAFYLCASRVRDQETQYFGPGTRLLVL.

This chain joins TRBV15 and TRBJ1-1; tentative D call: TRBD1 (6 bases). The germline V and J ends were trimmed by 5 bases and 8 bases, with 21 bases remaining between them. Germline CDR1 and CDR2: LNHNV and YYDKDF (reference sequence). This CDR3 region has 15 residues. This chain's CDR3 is CATSEGGSTSTEAFF. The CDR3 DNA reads TGTGCCACCAGCGAAGGGGGGAGTACTTCCACAGAAGCTTTCTTT.

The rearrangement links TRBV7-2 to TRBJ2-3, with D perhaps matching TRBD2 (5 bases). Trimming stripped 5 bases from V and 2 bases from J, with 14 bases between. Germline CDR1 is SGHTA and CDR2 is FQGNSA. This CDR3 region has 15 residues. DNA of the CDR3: TGTGCCAGCAGCCCGCAAGCGGACCCCACAGATACGCAGTATTTT. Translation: CASSPQADPTDTQYF.

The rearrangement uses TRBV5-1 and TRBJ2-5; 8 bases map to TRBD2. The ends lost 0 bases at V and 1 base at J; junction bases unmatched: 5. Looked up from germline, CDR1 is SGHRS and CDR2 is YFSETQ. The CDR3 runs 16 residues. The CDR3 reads CASSLEVAGTQETQYF. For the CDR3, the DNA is TGCGCCAGCAGCTTGGAAGTAGCGGGAACCCAAGAGACCCAGTACTTC.

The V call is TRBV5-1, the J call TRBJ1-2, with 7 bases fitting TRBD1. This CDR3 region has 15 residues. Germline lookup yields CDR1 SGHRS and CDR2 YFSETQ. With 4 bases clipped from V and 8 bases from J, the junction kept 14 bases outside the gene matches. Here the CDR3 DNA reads TGCGCCAGCAGCCCCACCTGGACAGGTACGAAGGGCTACACCTTC. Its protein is CASSPTWTGTKGYTF.

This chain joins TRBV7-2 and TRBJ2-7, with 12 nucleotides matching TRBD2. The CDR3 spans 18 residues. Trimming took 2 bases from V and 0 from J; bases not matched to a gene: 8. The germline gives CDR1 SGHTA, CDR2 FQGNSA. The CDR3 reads CASSLRLAGEHSSYEQYF. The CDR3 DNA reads TGTGCCAGCAGCTTAAGACTAGCGGGAGAACACAGCTCCTACGAGCAGTACTTC.

The CDR3 nucleotides are TGTGCCAGCAGCTCTTGGACAGGGTCGAGCAATCAGCCCCAGCATTTT. Translating it yields CASSSWTGSSNQPQHF. The chain links TRBV5-8 to TRBJ1-5, with 8 nucleotides matching TRBD1. The V segment lost 3 bases and the J segment 1 base; nucleotides outside the gene matches: 6. Germline CDR1 SGHTS, CDR2 YDEGEE. The length of the CDR3 is 16 residues.

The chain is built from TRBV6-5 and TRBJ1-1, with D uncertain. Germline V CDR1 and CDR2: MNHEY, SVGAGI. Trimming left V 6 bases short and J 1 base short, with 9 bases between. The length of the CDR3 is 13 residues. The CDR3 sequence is CASRPPENTEAFF. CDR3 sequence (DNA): TGTGCCAGCAGACCTCCAGAGAACACTGAAGCTTTCTTT.

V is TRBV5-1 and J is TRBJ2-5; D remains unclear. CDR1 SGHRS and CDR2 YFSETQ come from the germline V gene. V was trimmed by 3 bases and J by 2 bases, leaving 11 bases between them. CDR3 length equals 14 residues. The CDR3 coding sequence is TGCGCCAGCAGCTCCGAGGTGGGACAAGAGACCCAGTACTTC. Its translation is CASSSEVGQETQYF.

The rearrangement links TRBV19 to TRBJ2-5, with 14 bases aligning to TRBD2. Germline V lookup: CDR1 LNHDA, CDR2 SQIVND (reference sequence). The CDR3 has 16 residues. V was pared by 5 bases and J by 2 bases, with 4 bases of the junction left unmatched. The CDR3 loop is CASSGGLAGGQETQYF. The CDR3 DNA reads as TGTGCCAGTAGTGGAGGACTAGCGGGGGGTCAAGAGACCCAGTACTTC.

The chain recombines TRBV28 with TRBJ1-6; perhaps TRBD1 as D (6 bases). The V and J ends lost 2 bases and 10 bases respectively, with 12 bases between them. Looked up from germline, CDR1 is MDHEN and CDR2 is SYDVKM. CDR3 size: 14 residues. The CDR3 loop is CASSLGDNLSPLHF. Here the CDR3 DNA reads TGTGCCAGCAGTTTAGGGGACAATTTATCACCCCTCCACTTT.

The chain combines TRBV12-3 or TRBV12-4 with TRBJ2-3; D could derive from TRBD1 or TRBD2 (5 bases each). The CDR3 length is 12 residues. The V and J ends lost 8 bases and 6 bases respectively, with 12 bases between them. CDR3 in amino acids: CASGTRTDTQYF. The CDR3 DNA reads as TGTGCCAGCGGGACGCGAACGGATACGCAGTATTTT.

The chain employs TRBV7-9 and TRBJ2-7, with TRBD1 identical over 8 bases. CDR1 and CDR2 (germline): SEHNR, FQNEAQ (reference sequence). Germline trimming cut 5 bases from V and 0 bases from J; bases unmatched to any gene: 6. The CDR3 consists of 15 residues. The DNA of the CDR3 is TGTGCCAGCAGCCCCCGACAGGGGATCTCCTACGAGCAGTACTTC. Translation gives CASSPRQGISYEQYF. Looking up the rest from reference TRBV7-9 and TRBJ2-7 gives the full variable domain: DTGVSQNPRHKITKRGQNVTFRCDPISEHNRLYWYRQTLGQGPEFLTYFQNEAQLEKSRLLSDRFSAERPKGSFSTLEIQRTEQGDSAMYLCASSPRQGISYEQYFGPGTRLTVT.

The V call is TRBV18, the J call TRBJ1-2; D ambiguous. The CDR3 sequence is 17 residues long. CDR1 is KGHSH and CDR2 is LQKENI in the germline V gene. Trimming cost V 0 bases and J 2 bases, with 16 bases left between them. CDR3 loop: CASSPPGRPEKNYGYTF. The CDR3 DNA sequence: TGTGCCAGCTCACCACCTGGGCGACCCGAAAAGAACTATGGCTACACCTTC.

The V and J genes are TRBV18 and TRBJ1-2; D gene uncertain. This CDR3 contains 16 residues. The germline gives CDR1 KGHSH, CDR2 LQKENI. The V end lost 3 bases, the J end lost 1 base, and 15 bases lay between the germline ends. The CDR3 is CASSPSSSIINYGYTF. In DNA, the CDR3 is TGTGCCAGCTCACCGTCATCCTCCATTATTAACTATGGCTACACCTTC.

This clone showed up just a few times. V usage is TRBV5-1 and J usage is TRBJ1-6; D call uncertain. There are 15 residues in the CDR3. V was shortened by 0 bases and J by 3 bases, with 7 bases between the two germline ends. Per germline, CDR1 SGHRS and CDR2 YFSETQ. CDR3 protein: CASSLEVSYNSPLHF. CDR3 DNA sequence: TGCGCCAGCAGCTTGGAGGTCAGCTATAATTCACCCCTCCACTTT.

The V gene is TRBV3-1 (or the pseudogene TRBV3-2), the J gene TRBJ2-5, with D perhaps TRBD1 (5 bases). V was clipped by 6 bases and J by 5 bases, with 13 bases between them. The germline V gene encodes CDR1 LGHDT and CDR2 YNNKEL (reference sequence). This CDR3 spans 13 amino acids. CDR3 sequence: CASRQPGRETQYF. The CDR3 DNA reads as TGTGCCAGCAGACAGCCAGGGCGGGAGACCCAGTACTTC.